Sequencing of this T cell receptor beta chain was carried out in a study of blood T cell repertoires in COVID-19. Study-level information: COVID-19 samples collected from the United States, Italy and Spain covered acute and convalescent phases. PBMCs, B-cell-depleted T cells, or T cells were the source of the cDNA or gDNA that made up the material.

The CDR3 totals 11 residues. Germline V gene data show CDR1 as MDHEN and CDR2 as SYDVKM. Trimming removed 8 bases from V and 2 bases from J, with 5 bases in between. In the original processing: Amplification of reference gene primers was used by the study to estimate nucleated cell counts. Sequencing was performed with immunoSEQ multiplex PCR; in TCRdb, only in-frame clones are kept and a portion is missing. V and J calls and clone size are copied from that table; D and trimming were computed from the DNA. The sample has 400,000 to 550,000 clones, around 89% seen once. Sequencing was done on a sample of peripheral blood. The chain is built from TRBV28 and TRBJ2-3; no firm D call. The sequence was collected from a woman aged 30 to 39 with acute or convalescent COVID-19. The CDR3 here is CASSDTDTQYF. CDR3 bases: TGTGCCAGCTCAGACACAGATACGCAGTATTTT.